The 29 T cell receptor beta chains given below trace back to one sample, sequenced in a study of cytotoxic CD8 clonotypes in ibrutinib-treated CLL. Libraries were prepared by immunoSEQ multiplex PCR; TCRdb keeps only in-frame clonotypes and omits some of them. The repertoire has some 81,000 clones, more than 75% of them found once; the top ten carry nearly 5%. The source material was PBMCs, sampled after 12 months of ibrutinib treatment. The receptors shown here come from a human donor with chronic lymphocytic leukemia.

J is TRBJ2-3 and V is TRBV28; 9 nucleotides line up with TRBD1. Germline CDR1 MDHEN, CDR2 SYDVKM. This CDR3 comprises 14 residues. V dropped 5 bases and J dropped 8; count of bases not matched to a gene: 8. CDR3 region: CASSLPGQGVTQYF. The CDR3 DNA reads TGTGCCAGCAGTCTACCGGGACAGGGCGTTACGCAGTATTTT.

The chain recombines TRBV2 with TRBJ2-5; no clear D gene. This CDR3 spans 15 amino acids. Trimming stripped 1 base from V and 7 bases from J, with 16 bases between. Per the germline V gene, CDR1 is SNHLY and CDR2 is FYNNEI. The CDR3 region is CASSEGPTLERTQYF. The CDR3 bases are TGTGCCAGCAGTGAAGGGCCGACCCTAGAGCGGACCCAGTACTTC. Looking up the rest from reference TRBV2 and TRBJ2-5 gives the full variable domain: EPEVTQTPSHQVTQMGQEVILRCVPISNHLYFYWYRQILGQKVEFLVSFYNNEISEKSEIFDDQFSVERPDGSNFTLKIRSTKLEDSAMYFCASSEGPTLERTQYFGPGTRLLVL.

In this sample, this clone turned up a few times. The gene calls are TRBV18 and TRBJ1-1, with D possibly matching TRBD1 (5 bases). The CDR3 loop spans 13 amino acids. Germline V CDR1 and CDR2: KGHSH, LQKENI. Deletions cut 5 bases from V and 4 bases from J, with 11 bases between. This CDR3 reads CASSGLGGTEAFF. Written as DNA, the CDR3 is TGTGCCAGCTCAGGCCTCGGGGGCACTGAAGCTTTCTTT.

In this sample, this clone turned up once. The chain combines TRBV14 with TRBJ2-3, with D perhaps being TRBD1 or TRBD2 (5 bases each). CDR3 length: 15 residues. Trimming took off 4 bases at V and 2 bases at J, with 13 bases between the two ends. The germline V gene encodes CDR1 SGHDN and CDR2 FVKESK. CDR3 loop: CASSRGWGPTDTQYF. DNA of the CDR3: TGTGCCAGCAGCCGAGGCTGGGGACCCACAGATACGCAGTATTTT. The full variable domain, rest sourced from reference TRBV14 and TRBJ2-3, is EAGVTQFPSHSVIEKGQTVTLRCDPISGHDNLYWYRRVMGKEIKFLLHFVKESKQDESGMPNNRFLAERTGGTYSTLKVQPAELEDSGVYFCASSRGWGPTDTQYFGPGTRLTVL.

The chain combines TRBV30 with TRBJ1-1; maybe TRBD1 (5 bases). The CDR3 loop spans 14 amino acids. CDR1 GTSNPN and CDR2 SVGIG come from the germline V gene (reference sequence). The V gene lost 5 bases and the J gene lost 0 bases, with 13 bases spanning the gap. CDR3 coding DNA: TGTGCCTGGGGGGAGGGGAGGGTGAACACTGAAGCTTTCTTT. Residues: CAWGEGRVNTEAFF. Full variable domain (remainder filled in from reference TRBV30 and TRBJ1-1): SQTIHQWPATLVQPVGSPLSLECTVEGTSNPNLYWYRQAAGRGLQLLFYSVGIGQISSEVPQNLSASRPQDRQFILSSKKLLLSDSGFYLCAWGEGRVNTEAFFGQGTRLTVV.

The J gene is TRBJ2-3, the V gene TRBV19; a weak D match, TRBD2 (6 bases). Germline V gene lookup returns CDR1 LNHDA and CDR2 SQIVND (reference sequence). The V and J ends lost 7 bases and 7 bases respectively, with 18 bases between them. The CDR3 spans 14 residues. CDR3 loop: CASKGGPAGNTQYF. In nucleotides, the CDR3 is TGTGCCAGTAAAGGAGGCCCGGCGGGAAATACGCAGTATTTT.

J is TRBJ2-6 and V is TRBV4-2; TRBD1 is a possible D gene (5 bases). This CDR3 has 18 amino acids. Between the trimmed V and J ends, which lost 0 bases and 0 bases, there was a span of 12 bases. Germline V gene sequence: CDR1 LGHNA, CDR2 YNFKEQ. For the CDR3, the DNA is TGTGCCAGCAGCCAAGACCCCCCAGGGTTCTCTGGGGCCAACGTCCTGACTTTC. Encoded protein: CASSQDPPGFSGANVLTF.

The chain carries TRBV27 and TRBJ2-7; unclear D gene. The CDR3 is 15 amino acids. Per the germline V gene, CDR1 is MNHEY and CDR2 is SMNVEV (reference sequence). Trimming shortened V by 1 base and J by 2 bases, and 12 bases separated the two germline ends. CDR3 amino acids: CASSLLGDWTYEQYF. The CDR3 nucleotides read TGTGCCAGCAGTTTATTGGGCGATTGGACCTACGAGCAGTACTTC.

The chain uses TRBV7-8 and TRBJ1-5, with D unclear. Germline lookup yields CDR1 SGHVS and CDR2 FQNEAQ. CDR3 size: 16 residues. Between the trimmed V and J ends, which lost 1 base and 7 bases, there was a span of 17 bases. CDR3 loop: CASSLGVGGRRQPQHF. The CDR3 DNA reads as TGTGCCAGCAGCTTAGGGGTTGGAGGGCGTCGGCAGCCCCAGCATTTT. The variable domain in full, with the rest retrieved from reference TRBV7-8 and TRBJ1-5, is GAGVSQSPRYKVAKRGQDVALRCDPISGHVSLFWYQQALGQGPEFLTYFQNEAQLDKSGLPSDRFFAERPEGSVSTLKIQRTQQEDSAVYLCASSLGVGGRRQPQHFGDGTRLSIL.

This clone was detected only once. The gene calls are TRBV6-6 and TRBJ1-1, with D possibly TRBD1 on 5 matching bases. This CDR3 has 13 residues. V was pared by 7 bases and J by 3 bases, with 12 bases between. Germline CDR1 is MNHNY and CDR2 is SVGAGI (reference sequence). The CDR3 nucleotides are TGTGCCAGCATGGGGCAGATATACACTGAAGCTTTCTTT. This gives the protein CASMGQIYTEAFF.

Only one count was recorded for this clone. V is TRBV19 and J is TRBJ1-2, with TRBD1 matching over 9 bases. The germline V gene has CDR1 LNHDA and CDR2 SQIVND (reference sequence). After removal of 5 bases from V and 4 bases from J, the junction contained 8 bases not matched to a gene. This CDR3 has 15 amino acids. CDR3 residues: CASSPTGGLGYGYTF. CDR3 sequence (DNA): TGTGCCAGTAGTCCCACAGGGGGCTTAGGCTATGGCTACACCTTC.

The CDR3 sequence is CASSLRGNHYEQYF. Here the CDR3 DNA reads TGTGCCAGCAGCTTGCGGGGGAACCACTACGAGCAGTACTTC. This sequence joins TRBV11-1 and TRBJ2-7, with 7 bases lining up with TRBD2. Unmatched junction bases numbered 5, after V lost 3 bases and J lost 3 bases. Germline V gene sequence: CDR1 SGHAT, CDR2 FQDESV (reference sequence). This CDR3 region has 14 residues.

This clone has just a few counts. V usage is TRBV30 and J usage is TRBJ1-3; D gene ambiguous. This CDR3 is built from 12 residues. Trimming removed 5 bases at V and 2 bases at J, with 7 bases between. CDR1 and CDR2 (germline): GTSNPN, SVGIG (reference sequence). The CDR3 sequence: CAWGPTGNTIYF. The DNA for the CDR3 is TGTGCCTGGGGACCGACTGGAAACACCATATATTTT.

The chain combines TRBV7-2 with TRBJ2-2; no definite D call. The ends were cut back, 0 bases at V and 1 base at J, with 6 bases in the middle. The CDR3 is 15 amino acids. Germline V gives CDR1 SGHTA, CDR2 FQGNSA. The CDR3 sequence: CASSLAGWNTGELFF. DNA for the CDR3: TGTGCCAGCAGCTTAGCCGGGTGGAACACCGGGGAGCTGTTTTTT.

In regard to this clone: Compared with germline, one end of the junction differs, possibly owing to a read error. This specimen includes other DNA sequences encoding the same CDR3. This chain links TRBV6-5 with TRBJ2-7, with 8 bases that match TRBD2. In germline, CDR1 is MNHEY, CDR2 SVGAGI. The CDR3 loop spans 16 amino acids. DNA of the CDR3: TGTGCCAGCAGTTACGCGGGGGGCCCTAACCTGGACGAGCAGTACTTT. Its translation: CASSYAGGPNLDEQYF.

The chain couples TRBV29-1 to TRBJ2-7, with 9 bases identical to TRBD1. Losses at the gene ends were 7 bases for V and 2 bases for J; bases not matched to a gene: 6. CDR1 and CDR2 from the germline V gene are SQVTM and ANQGSEA. The CDR3 totals 13 residues. CDR3 region: CSAETGGTYEQYF. The CDR3 DNA reads TGCAGCGCAGAGACAGGGGGGACCTACGAGCAGTACTTC.

This clone was observed at least ten times. The chain has TRBV6-1 and TRBJ1-2; the D gene is possibly TRBD1 (5 bases). V lost 5 bases, J lost 4 bases, and 14 bases lay in between. The CDR3 consists of 14 residues. CDR1 MNHNS and CDR2 SASEGT come from the germline V gene. CDR3 loop: CASSHRAGGYGYTF. As DNA, the CDR3 is TGTGCCAGCAGTCATCGGGCCGGGGGCTATGGCTACACCTTC.

The J gene is TRBJ2-2, the V gene TRBV5-1, with D uncertain. V lost 6 bases, J lost 1 base, and 10 bases lay in between. Germline V lookup: CDR1 SGHRS, CDR2 YFSETQ. This CDR3 comprises 14 residues. The CDR3 here is CASTPTQNTGELFF. CDR3 in DNA: TGCGCCAGCACCCCTACACAGAACACCGGGGAGCTGTTTTTT.

In this sample, this clone turned up once. Additional DNA sequences in this sample encode the identical CDR3. The chain combines TRBV5-1 with TRBJ2-6, with D tentatively TRBD1 (5 bases). Germline CDR1 SGHRS, CDR2 YFSETQ. This CDR3 has 15 residues. The V and J ends lost 3 bases and 1 base respectively, with 8 bases between them. The CDR3 region has the DNA TGCGCCAGCAGCTCCTCAGGGTCTGGGGCCAACGTCCTGACTTTC. Its translation: CASSSSGSGANVLTF. Full variable domain (rest looked up from reference TRBV5-1 and TRBJ2-6): KAGVTQTPRYLIKTRGQQVTLSCSPISGHRSVSWYQQTPGQGLQFLFEYFSETQRNKGNFPGRFSGRQFSNSRSEMNVSTLELGDSALYLCASSSSGSGANVLTFGAGSRLTVL.

The V and J genes are TRBV6-6 and TRBJ2-2; D is unclear. The germline V gene has CDR1 MNHNY and CDR2 SVGAGI (reference sequence). V was trimmed by 7 bases and J by 5 bases, leaving 8 bases between them. There are 12 residues in the CDR3. The CDR3: CASNAGTGELFF. The DNA of the CDR3 is TGTGCCAGCAACGCCGGGACCGGGGAGCTGTTTTTT.

The table lists this clone with a few counts. The gene calls are TRBV29-1 and TRBJ2-5, with D tentatively TRBD2 (5 bases). The germline V gene encodes CDR1 SQVTM and CDR2 ANQGSEA. V gave up 8 bases and J gave up 5 bases, with 12 bases separating them. The CDR3 sequence is 11 residues long. CDR3 bases: TGCAGCTTCCGAGGGATGGAGACCCAGTACTTC. Protein sequence: CSFRGMETQYF.

The chain couples TRBV5-6 to TRBJ1-2, with D uncertain. Germline V lookup: CDR1 SGHDT, CDR2 YYEEEE. Trimming removed 3 bases from V and 5 bases from J, with 8 bases in between. This CDR3 spans 12 amino acids. For the CDR3, the DNA is TGTGCCAGCAGCTGGTCGAAATATGGCTACACCTTC. Its translation is CASSWSKYGYTF.

V and J are TRBV23-1 and TRBJ2-5; D remains ambiguous. TRBV23-1 is an ORF, and what it does is uncertain. This CDR3 is 13 amino acids long. V was pared by 7 bases and J by 5 bases, with 14 bases between. The chain's CDR3 is CASTSRALETQYF. As DNA, the CDR3 is TGCGCCAGCACTTCCCGGGCCCTGGAGACCCAGTACTTC.

Only one count was recorded for this clone. This chain links TRBV21-1 with TRBJ2-7; the D segment call TRBD1 is taken from the table without a DNA check. TRBV21-1 is labeled a pseudogene. This CDR3 is 19 amino acids long. This chain's CDR3 is CASSKWRPGTRGPTYEQYF. The CDR3 nucleotides read TGTGCCAGCAGCAAATGGCGGCCCGGGACACGAGGTCCGACCTACGAGCAGTACTTC.

The chain has TRBV4-1 and TRBJ2-1; D ambiguous. CDR3 length equals 13 residues. The germline V gene encodes CDR1 MGHRA and CDR2 YSYEKL. The germline V and J ends were trimmed by 0 bases and 12 bases, with 12 bases remaining between them. This chain's CDR3 is CASSQDQDKRQFF. The DNA of the CDR3 is TGCGCCAGCAGCCAAGATCAAGACAAGAGGCAGTTCTTC.

The chain employs TRBV9 and TRBJ2-3; 7 bases are a match to TRBD2. CDR3 length equals 14 residues. Germline V gene sequence: CDR1 SGDLS, CDR2 YYNGEE. Trimming took 3 bases from V and 1 from J; bases not matched to a gene: 2. For the CDR3, the DNA is TGTGCCAGCAGCGGAGGGAGGGGCACAGATACGCAGTATTTT. It codes for CASSGGRGTDTQYF.

This chain joins TRBV6-1 and TRBJ1-5; D ambiguous. With 7 bases removed from V and 7 bases from J, the gap between germline ends came to 20 bases. The CDR3 is made up of 15 amino acids. Germline V gives CDR1 MNHNS, CDR2 SASEGT. CDR3 bases: TGTGCCAGCAACCCGGGAGGATTAGCGGGGCAGCCCCAGCATTTT. It is translated as CASNPGGLAGQPQHF.

This chain connects TRBV27 to TRBJ1-2, with 7 bases lining up with TRBD1. Per the germline V gene, CDR1 is MNHEY and CDR2 is SMNVEV (reference sequence). The J segment lost 0 bases and the V segment lost 5 bases, leaving 6 bases of the junction unmatched. The CDR3 sequence is 15 residues long. This CDR3 is CASSPTTGANYGYTF. CDR3 coding DNA: TGTGCCAGCAGTCCGACCACAGGGGCTAACTATGGCTACACCTTC.

CDR3 in amino acids: CASSSQGTDTQYF. CDR3 nucleotide sequence: TGTGCCAGCAGTTCCCAGGGCACAGATACGCAGTATTTT. This sequence joins TRBV2 and TRBJ2-3; D call uncertain. Trimming stripped 5 bases from V and 1 base from J, with 7 bases between. The CDR3 spans 13 residues. Germline CDR1 reads SNHLY; CDR2 reads FYNNEI.